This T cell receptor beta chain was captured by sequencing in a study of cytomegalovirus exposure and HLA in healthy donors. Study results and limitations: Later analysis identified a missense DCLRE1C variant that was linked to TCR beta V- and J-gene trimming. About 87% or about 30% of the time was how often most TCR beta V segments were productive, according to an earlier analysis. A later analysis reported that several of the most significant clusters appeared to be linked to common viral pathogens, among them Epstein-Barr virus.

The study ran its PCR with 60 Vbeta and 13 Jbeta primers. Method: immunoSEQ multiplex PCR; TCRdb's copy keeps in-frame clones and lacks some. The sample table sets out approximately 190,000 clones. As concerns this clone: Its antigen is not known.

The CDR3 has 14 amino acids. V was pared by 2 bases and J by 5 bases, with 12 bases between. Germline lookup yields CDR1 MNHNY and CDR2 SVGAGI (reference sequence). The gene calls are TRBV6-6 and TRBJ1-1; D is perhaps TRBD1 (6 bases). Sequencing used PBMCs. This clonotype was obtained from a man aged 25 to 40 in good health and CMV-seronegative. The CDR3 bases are TGTGCCAGCAGTTACGGGAGGGGGGGGACTGAAGCTTTCTTT. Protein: CASSYGRGGTEAFF.